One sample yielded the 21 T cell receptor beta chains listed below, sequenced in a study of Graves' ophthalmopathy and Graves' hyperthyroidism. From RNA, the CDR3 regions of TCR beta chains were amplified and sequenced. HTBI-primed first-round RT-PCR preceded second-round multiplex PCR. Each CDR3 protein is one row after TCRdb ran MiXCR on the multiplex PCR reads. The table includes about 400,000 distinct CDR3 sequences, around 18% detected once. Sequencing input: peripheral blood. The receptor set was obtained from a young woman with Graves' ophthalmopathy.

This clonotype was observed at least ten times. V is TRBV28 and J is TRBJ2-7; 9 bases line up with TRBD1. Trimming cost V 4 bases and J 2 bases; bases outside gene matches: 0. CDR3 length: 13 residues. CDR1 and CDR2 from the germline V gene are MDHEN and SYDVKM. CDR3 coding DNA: TGTGCCAGCAGTTGGGACAGGGCCTACGAGCAGTACTTC. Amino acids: CASSWDRAYEQYF.

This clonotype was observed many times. CDR3: CASSLVGRVADPKNTEAFF. DNA for the CDR3: TGCGCCAGCAGCTTGGTGGGTAGAGTCGCTGACCCTAAGAACACTGAAGCTTTCTTT. V and J are TRBV5-1 and TRBJ1-1, with D unresolved. Trimming removed 0 bases from V and 1 base from J, with 22 bases in between. The CDR3 extends over 19 amino acids. Germline lookup yields CDR1 SGHRS and CDR2 YFSETQ.

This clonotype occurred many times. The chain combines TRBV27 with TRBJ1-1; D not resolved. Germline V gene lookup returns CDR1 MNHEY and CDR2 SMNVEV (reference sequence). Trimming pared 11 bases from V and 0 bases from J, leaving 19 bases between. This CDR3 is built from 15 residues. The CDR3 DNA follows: TGTGCCGCCGGCCGCGGAATACTCATGAACACTGAAGCTTTCTTT. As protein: CAAGRGILMNTEAFF.

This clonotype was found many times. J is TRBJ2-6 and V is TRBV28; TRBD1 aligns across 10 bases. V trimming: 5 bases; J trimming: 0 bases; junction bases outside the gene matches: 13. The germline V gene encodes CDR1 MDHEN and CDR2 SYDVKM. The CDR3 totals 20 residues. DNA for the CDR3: TGTGCCAGCAGTCAAATTTCGCCGGGACAGGGGACCTCTGGGGCCAACGTCCTGACTTTC. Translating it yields CASSQISPGQGTSGANVLTF.

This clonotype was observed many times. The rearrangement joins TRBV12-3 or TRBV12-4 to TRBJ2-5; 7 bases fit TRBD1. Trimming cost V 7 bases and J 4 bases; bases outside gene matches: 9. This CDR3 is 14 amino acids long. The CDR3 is CASNPTGYRETQYF. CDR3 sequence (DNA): TGTGCCAGCAATCCGACAGGGTATCGAGAGACCCAGTACTTC.

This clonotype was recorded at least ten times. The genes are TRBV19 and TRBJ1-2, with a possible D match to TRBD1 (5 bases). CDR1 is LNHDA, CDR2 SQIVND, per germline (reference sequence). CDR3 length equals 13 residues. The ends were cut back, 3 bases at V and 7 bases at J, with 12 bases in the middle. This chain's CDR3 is CASSIQGLVGYTF. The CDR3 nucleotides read TGTGCCAGTAGTATTCAGGGACTTGTTGGCTACACCTTC.

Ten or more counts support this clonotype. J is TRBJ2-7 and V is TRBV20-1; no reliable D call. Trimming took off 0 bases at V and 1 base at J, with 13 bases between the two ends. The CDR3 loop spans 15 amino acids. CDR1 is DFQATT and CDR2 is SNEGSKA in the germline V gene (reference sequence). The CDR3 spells CSAREATTRSYEQYF. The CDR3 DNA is TGCAGTGCTAGAGAGGCGACCACCAGGTCCTACGAGCAGTACTTC.

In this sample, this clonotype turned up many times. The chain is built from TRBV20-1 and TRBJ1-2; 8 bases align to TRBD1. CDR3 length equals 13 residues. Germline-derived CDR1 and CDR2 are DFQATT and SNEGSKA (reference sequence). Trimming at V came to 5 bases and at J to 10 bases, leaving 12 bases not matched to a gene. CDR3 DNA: TGCAGTGCTTTCAGGACAGGGAGCAATGACTACACCTTC. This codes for CSAFRTGSNDYTF.

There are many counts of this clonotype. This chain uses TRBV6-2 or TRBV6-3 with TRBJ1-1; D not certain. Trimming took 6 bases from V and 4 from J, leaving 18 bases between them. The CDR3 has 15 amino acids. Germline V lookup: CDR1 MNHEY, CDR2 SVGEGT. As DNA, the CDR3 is TGTGCCAGCAGAGTAACCACTATTGGGATCACTGAAGCTTTCTTT. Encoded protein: CASRVTTIGITEAFF.

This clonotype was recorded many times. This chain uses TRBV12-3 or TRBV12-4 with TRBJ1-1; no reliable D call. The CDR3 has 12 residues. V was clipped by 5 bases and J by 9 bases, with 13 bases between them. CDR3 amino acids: CASSPRSTKAFF. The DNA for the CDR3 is TGTGCCAGCAGTCCCCGGTCCACGAAAGCTTTCTTT.

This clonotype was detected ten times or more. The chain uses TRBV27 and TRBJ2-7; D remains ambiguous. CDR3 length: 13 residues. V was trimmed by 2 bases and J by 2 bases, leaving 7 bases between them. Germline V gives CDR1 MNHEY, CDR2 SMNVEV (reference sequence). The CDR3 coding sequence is TGTGCCAGCAGTTTAAGCTACACCTACGAGCAGTACTTC. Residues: CASSLSYTYEQYF.

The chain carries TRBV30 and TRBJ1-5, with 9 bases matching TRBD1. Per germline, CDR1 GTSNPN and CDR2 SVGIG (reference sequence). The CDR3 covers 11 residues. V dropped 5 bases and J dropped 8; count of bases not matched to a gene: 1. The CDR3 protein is CAWGTGKPQHF. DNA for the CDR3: TGTGCCTGGGGGACAGGGAAGCCCCAGCATTTT.

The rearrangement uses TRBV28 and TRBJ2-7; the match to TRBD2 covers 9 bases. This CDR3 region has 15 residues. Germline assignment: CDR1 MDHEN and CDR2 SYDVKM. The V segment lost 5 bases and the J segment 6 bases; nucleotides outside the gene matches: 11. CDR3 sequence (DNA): TGTGCCAGCAGTGGGCCTAGCGGGATGCGTCGCGAGCAGTACTTC. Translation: CASSGPSGMRREQYF.

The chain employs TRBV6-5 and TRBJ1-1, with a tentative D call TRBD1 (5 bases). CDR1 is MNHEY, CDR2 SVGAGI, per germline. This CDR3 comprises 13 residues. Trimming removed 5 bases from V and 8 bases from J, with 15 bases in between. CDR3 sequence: CASSTGGGIEAFF. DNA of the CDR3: TGTGCCAGCAGTACTGGCGGGGGGATCGAAGCTTTCTTT.

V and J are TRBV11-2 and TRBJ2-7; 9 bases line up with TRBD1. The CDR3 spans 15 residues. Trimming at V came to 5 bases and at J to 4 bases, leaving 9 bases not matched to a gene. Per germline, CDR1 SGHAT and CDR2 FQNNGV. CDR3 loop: CASSQLSGQGYEQYF. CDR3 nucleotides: TGTGCCAGCAGCCAGCTTAGTGGACAGGGGTACGAGCAGTACTTC. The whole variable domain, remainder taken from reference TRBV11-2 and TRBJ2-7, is EAGVAQSPRYKIIEKRQSVAFWCNPISGHATLYWYQQILGQGPKLLIQFQNNGVVDDSQLPKDRFSAERLKGVDSTLKIQPAKLEDSAVYLCASSQLSGQGYEQYFGPGTRLTVT.

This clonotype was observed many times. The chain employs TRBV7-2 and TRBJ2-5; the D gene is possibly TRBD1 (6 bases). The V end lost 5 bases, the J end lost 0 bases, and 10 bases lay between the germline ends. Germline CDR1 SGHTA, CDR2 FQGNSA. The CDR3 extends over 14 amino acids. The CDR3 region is CTSSPTGYQETQYF. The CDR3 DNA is TGTACCAGCAGCCCCACAGGGTACCAAGAGACCCAGTACTTC.

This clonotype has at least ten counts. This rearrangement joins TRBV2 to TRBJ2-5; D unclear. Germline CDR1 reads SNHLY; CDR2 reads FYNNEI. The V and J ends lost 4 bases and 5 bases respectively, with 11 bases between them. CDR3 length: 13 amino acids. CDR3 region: CASSAPTIETQYF. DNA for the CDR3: TGTGCCAGCAGTGCTCCCACCATCGAGACCCAGTACTTC.

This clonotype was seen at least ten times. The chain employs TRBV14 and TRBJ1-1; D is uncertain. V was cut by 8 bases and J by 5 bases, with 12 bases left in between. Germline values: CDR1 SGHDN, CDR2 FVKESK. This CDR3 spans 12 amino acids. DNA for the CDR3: TGTGCCAGCGACGCAGGTACGACTGAAGCTTTCTTT. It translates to CASDAGTTEAFF. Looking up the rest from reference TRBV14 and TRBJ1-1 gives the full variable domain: EAGVTQFPSHSVIEKGQTVTLRCDPISGHDNLYWYRRVMGKEIKFLLHFVKESKQDESGMPNNRFLAERTGGTYSTLKVQPAELEDSGVYFCASDAGTTEAFFGQGTRLTVV.

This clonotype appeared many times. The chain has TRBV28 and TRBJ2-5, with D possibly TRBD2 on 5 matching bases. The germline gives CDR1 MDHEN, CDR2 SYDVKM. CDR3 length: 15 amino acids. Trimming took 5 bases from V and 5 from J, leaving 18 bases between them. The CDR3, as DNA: TGTGCCAGCAGTCCCTCCCGACACGGAGGCGAGACCCAGTACTTC. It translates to CASSPSRHGGETQYF.

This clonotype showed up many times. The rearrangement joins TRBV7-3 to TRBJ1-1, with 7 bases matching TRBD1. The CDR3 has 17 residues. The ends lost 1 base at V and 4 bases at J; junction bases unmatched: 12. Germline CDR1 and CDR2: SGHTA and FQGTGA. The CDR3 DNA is TGTGCCAGCAGCTTAAGGGCTATTACAGGGGAGGGCACTGAAGCTTTCTTT. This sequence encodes CASSLRAITGEGTEAFF.

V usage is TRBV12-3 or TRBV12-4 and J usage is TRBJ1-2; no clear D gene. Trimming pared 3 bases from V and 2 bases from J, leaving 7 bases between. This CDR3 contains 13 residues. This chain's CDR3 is CASSFHGNYGYTF. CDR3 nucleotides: TGTGCCAGCAGTTTTCACGGAAACTATGGCTACACCTTC.